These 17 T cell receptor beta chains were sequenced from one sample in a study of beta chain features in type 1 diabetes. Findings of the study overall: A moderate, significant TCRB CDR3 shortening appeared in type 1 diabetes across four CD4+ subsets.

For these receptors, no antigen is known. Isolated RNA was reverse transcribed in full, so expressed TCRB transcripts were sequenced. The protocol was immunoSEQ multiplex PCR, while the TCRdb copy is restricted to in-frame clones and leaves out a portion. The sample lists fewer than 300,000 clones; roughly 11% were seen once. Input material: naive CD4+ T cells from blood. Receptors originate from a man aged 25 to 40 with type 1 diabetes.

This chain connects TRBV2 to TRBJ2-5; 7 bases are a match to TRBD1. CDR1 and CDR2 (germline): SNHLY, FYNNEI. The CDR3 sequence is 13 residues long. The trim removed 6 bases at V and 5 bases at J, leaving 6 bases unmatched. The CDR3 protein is CASSGTAGETQYF. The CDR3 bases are TGTGCCAGCAGCGGGACAGCTGGGGAGACCCAGTACTTC.

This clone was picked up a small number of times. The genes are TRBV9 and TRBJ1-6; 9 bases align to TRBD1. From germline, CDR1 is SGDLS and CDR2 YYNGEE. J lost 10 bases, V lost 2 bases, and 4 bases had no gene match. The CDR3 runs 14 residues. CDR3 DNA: TGTGCCAGCAGCGTTCGGGACAGGGACTCACCCCTCCACTTT. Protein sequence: CASSVRDRDSPLHF.

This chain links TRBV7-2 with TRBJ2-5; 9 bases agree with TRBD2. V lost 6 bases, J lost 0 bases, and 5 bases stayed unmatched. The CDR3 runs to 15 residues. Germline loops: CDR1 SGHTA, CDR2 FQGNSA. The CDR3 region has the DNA TGTGCCAGCAGTTATAGCGGGGGCAACCAAGAGACCCAGTACTTC. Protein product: CASSYSGGNQETQYF. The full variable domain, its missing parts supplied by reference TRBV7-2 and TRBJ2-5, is GAGVSQSPSNKVTEKGKDVELRCDPISGHTALYWYRQSLGQGLEFLIYFQGNSAPDKSGLPSDRFSAERTGGSVSTLTIQRTQQEDSAVYLCASSYSGGNQETQYFGPGTRLLVL.

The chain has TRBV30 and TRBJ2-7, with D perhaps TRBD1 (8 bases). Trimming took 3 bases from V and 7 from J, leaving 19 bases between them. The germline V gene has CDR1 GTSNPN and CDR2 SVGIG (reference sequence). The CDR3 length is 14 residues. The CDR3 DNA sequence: TGTGCCTGGAGCAAGCGGGACAGGACAAGAGAGCAGTACTTC. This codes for CAWSKRDRTREQYF.

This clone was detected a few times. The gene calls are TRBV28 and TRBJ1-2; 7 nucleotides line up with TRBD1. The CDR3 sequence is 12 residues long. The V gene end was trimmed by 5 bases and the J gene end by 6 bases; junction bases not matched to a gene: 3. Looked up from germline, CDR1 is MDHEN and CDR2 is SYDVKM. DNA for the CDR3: TGTGCCAGCAGTACACAGGGGAATGGCTACACCTTC. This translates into CASSTQGNGYTF.

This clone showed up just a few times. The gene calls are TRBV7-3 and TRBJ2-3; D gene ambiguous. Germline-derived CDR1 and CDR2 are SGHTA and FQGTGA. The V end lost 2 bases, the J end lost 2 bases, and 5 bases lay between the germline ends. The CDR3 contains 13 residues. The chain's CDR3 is CASSLAYTDTQYF. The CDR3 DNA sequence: TGTGCCAGCAGCTTAGCCTACACAGATACGCAGTATTTT.

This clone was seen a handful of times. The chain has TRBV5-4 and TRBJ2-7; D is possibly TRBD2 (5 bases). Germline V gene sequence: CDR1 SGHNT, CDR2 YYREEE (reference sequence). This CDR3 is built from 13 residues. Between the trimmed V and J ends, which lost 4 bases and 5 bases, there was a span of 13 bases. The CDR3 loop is CASSPVGVDEQYF. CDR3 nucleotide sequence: TGTGCCAGCAGCCCGGTCGGGGTCGACGAGCAGTACTTC.

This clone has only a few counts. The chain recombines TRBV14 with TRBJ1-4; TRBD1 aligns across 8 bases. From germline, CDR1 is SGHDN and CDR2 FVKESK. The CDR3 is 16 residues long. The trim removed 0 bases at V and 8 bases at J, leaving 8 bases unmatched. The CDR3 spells CASSQEGRGRPEKLFF. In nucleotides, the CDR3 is TGTGCCAGCAGCCAAGAAGGCAGGGGGCGCCCGGAAAAACTGTTTTTT.

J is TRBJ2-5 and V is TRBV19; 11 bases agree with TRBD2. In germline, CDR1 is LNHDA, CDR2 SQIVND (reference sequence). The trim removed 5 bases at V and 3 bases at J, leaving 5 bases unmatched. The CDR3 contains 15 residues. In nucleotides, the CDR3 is TGTGCCAGTAGTGGGGTAGCGGGGGGGGAAGAGACCCAGTACTTC. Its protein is CASSGVAGGEETQYF.

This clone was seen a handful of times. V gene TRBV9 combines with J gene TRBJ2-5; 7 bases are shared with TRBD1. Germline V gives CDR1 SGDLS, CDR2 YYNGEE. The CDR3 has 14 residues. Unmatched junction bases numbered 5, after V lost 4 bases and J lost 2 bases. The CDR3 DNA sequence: TGTGCCAGCAGCCCCGGACAGGATCAAGAGACCCAGTACTTC. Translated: CASSPGQDQETQYF.

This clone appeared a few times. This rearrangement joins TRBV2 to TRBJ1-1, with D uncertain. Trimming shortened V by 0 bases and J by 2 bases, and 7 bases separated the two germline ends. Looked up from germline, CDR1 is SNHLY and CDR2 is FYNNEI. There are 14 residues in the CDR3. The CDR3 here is CASSEARYNTEAFF. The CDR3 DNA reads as TGTGCCAGCAGTGAAGCCAGGTATAACACTGAAGCTTTCTTT.

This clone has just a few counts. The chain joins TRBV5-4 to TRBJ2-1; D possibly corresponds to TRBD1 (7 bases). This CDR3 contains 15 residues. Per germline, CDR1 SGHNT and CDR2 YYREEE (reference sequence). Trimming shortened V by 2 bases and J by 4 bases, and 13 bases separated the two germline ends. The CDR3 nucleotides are TGTGCCAGCAGCTTTGGAGGGGGCCGTTACAATGAGCAGTTCTTC. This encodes CASSFGGGRYNEQFF.

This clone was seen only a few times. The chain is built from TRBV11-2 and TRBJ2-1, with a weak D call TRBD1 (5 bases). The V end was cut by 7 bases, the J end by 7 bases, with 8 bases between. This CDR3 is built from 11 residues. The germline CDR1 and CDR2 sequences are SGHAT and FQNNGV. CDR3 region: CASKGWNEQFF. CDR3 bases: TGTGCCAGCAAGGGGTGGAATGAGCAGTTCTTC.

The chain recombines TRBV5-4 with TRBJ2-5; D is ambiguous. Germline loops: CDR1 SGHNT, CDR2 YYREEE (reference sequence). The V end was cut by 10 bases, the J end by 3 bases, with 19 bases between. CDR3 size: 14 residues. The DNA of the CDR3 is TGTGCCGCCAGCCCCAAGGCGCAGGAAGAGACCCAGTACTTC. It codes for CAASPKAQEETQYF.

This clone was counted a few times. This CDR3 reads CAGTRTGVQETQYF. CDR3 DNA: TGTGCCGGCACCCGGACAGGGGTCCAAGAGACCCAGTACTTC. The chain recombines TRBV5-6 with TRBJ2-5, with 9 bases lining up with TRBD1. CDR1 and CDR2 from the germline V gene are SGHDT and YYEEEE. The CDR3 sequence is 14 residues long. The trim removed 10 bases at V and 1 base at J, leaving 8 bases unmatched.

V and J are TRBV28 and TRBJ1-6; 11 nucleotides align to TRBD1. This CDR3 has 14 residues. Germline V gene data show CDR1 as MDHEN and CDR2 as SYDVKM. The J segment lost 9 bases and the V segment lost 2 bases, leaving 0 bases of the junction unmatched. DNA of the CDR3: TGTGCCAGCAGTTTAGGGACAGGGGGTTCACCCCTCCACTTT. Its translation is CASSLGTGGSPLHF.

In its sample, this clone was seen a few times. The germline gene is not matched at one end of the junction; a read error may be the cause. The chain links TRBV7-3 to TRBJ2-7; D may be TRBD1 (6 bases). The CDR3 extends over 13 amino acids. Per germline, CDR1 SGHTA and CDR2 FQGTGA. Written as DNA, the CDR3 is TGTGCCAGCAGCGCACAGGGCTCCAACGAGCAGTACTTC. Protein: CASSAQGSNEQYF.